One sample yielded the 15 T cell receptor beta chains listed below, sequenced in a study of blood T cell repertoires in COVID-19. Sequenced by immunoSEQ multiplex PCR; TCRdb stores in-frame clones only, minus some. The profile shows roughly 360,000 clones, 80% to 85% of them singletons. Material: PBMCs or T cells enriched from blood (not recorded which). These receptors all stem from a woman between 45 and 60 years old who had recovered from COVID-19.

About this clone: No conserved phenylalanine or tryptophan ends this CDR3, so it is likely a read error. The DNA is left out, because the CDR3 cannot be placed on it with certainty; the CDR3 is given as TCRdb lists it. J is TRBJ2-7 and V is TRBV6-2 or TRBV6-3; the DNA was not used to check the table's D call, TRBD2. The CDR3 numbers 14 amino acids, ends counted. From germline, CDR1 is MNHEY and CDR2 SVGEGT. CDR3 in amino acids: CASSYSGGAGVVAL.

This chain connects TRBV4-3 to TRBJ1-2, with D possibly matching TRBD1 (6 bases). CDR1 is LGHNA and CDR2 is YSLEER in the germline V gene. Trimming removed 3 bases at V and 7 bases at J, with 15 bases between. This CDR3 spans 14 amino acids. CDR3 DNA sequence: TGCGCCAGCAGCCACGGACAGTCTGGGGGTGGCTACACCTTC. Its translation: CASSHGQSGGGYTF.

The V and J genes are TRBV7-9 and TRBJ1-2, with 7 bases that match TRBD1. Germline V gene sequence: CDR1 SEHNR, CDR2 FQNEAQ (reference sequence). The V gene end was trimmed by 1 base and the J gene end by 7 bases; junction bases not matched to a gene: 9. The CDR3 runs to 15 residues. Here the CDR3 DNA reads TGTGCCAGCAGCTTAGGGGGGACAGTCGGGTCTGGCTACACCTTC. Translation: CASSLGGTVGSGYTF.

This clone has more than one count but fewer than ten. This sequence joins TRBV19 and TRBJ1-1, with TRBD1 identical over 7 bases. The CDR3 runs to 15 residues. Per germline, CDR1 LNHDA and CDR2 SQIVND (reference sequence). V lost 6 bases to trimming and J lost 5 bases; unmatched junction nucleotides: 12. This chain's CDR3 is CASSRDRVKYTEAFF. CDR3 in DNA: TGTGCCAGTAGCCGCGACAGGGTGAAGTATACTGAAGCTTTCTTT.

The chain has TRBV3-1 (or the pseudogene TRBV3-2) and TRBJ2-7; TRBD1 agrees at 10 bases. V was clipped by 0 bases and J by 3 bases; unmatched bases: 2. This CDR3 is built from 15 residues. Germline V CDR1 and CDR2: LGHDT, YNNKEL (reference sequence). DNA for the CDR3: TGTGCCAGCAGCCAAGAAGGGACAGGGGACTACGAGCAGTACTTC. Its translation is CASSQEGTGDYEQYF.

The rearrangement uses TRBV4-3 and TRBJ1-2; 8 bases are a match to TRBD1. The ends lost 0 bases at V and 6 bases at J; junction bases unmatched: 6. The CDR3 is 15 residues long. CDR1 LGHNA and CDR2 YSLEER come from the germline V gene. As DNA, the CDR3 is TGCGCCAGCAGCCAAGATCTTGGACAGGGACATGGCTACACCTTC. Protein: CASSQDLGQGHGYTF.

This chain connects TRBV4-3 to TRBJ1-2, with D unclear. V was clipped by 0 bases and J by 0 bases, with 8 bases between them. This CDR3 comprises 15 residues. Germline values: CDR1 LGHNA, CDR2 YSLEER. The CDR3 reads CASSQDRGANYGYTF. DNA of the CDR3: TGCGCCAGCAGCCAAGATCGAGGAGCTAACTATGGCTACACCTTC.

V usage is TRBV15 and J usage is TRBJ1-6; possible D gene TRBD1, 6 bases. Deletions cut 0 bases from V and 10 bases from J, with 13 bases between. Germline lookup yields CDR1 LNHNV and CDR2 YYDKDF (reference sequence). This CDR3 region has 15 residues. Here the CDR3 reads CATSRETGKGSPLHF. The CDR3 bases are TGTGCCACCAGCAGAGAGACAGGAAAGGGGTCACCCCTCCACTTT. Complete variable domain (other parts from reference TRBV15 and TRBJ1-6): DAMVIQNPRYQVTQFGKPVTLSCSQTLNHNVMYWYQQKSSQAPKLLFHYYDKDFNNEADTPDNFQSRRPNTSFCFLDIRSPGLGDTAMYLCATSRETGKGSPLHFGNGTRLTVT.

The V gene is TRBV5-1, the J gene TRBJ2-1; 8 positions match TRBD1. Looked up from germline, CDR1 is SGHRS and CDR2 is YFSETQ. Losses at the gene ends were 0 bases for V and 8 bases for J; bases not matched to a gene: 7. The CDR3 loop spans 15 amino acids. CDR3 protein: CASSLGQGAGYEQFF. DNA of the CDR3: TGCGCCAGCAGCTTGGGGCAGGGGGCTGGGTATGAGCAGTTCTTC.

The sample holds many counts of this clone. Other DNA sequences in this specimen translate into the identical CDR3. DNA of the CDR3: TGCGCCAGCAGCTTGGGGGGACTAGCGGCAACAGATACGCAGTATTTT. It codes for CASSLGGLAATDTQYF. This sequence joins TRBV5-1 and TRBJ2-3, with 11 bases matching TRBD2. V lost 0 bases to trimming and J lost 3 bases; unmatched junction nucleotides: 3. Germline CDR1 reads SGHRS; CDR2 reads YFSETQ. This CDR3 is 16 amino acids long.

This rearrangement joins TRBV18 to TRBJ2-7; D may be TRBD2 (5 bases). Germline values: CDR1 KGHSH, CDR2 LQKENI. The CDR3 contains 15 residues. Trimming removed 3 bases from V and 0 bases from J, with 12 bases in between. CDR3 sequence reads: CASSPGPGSSYEQYF. CDR3 in DNA: TGTGCCAGCTCACCGGGCCCGGGGAGCTCCTACGAGCAGTACTTC. The whole variable domain, filled in from reference TRBV18 and TRBJ2-7, reads NAGVMQNPRHLVRRRGQEARLRCSPMKGHSHVYWYRQLPEEGLKFMVYLQKENIIDESGMPKERFSAEFPKEGPSILRIQQVVRGDSAAYFCASSPGPGSSYEQYFGPGTRLTVT.

This clone was seen a handful of times. The V gene is TRBV4-3, the J gene TRBJ2-5; D might be TRBD2 (6 bases). Germline V gene sequence: CDR1 LGHNA, CDR2 YSLEER. Trimming pared 0 bases from V and 5 bases from J, leaving 16 bases between. This CDR3 has 16 amino acids. The CDR3 loop reads CASSQDAPSGLETQYF. For the CDR3, the DNA is TGCGCCAGCAGCCAAGACGCTCCGAGCGGGCTGGAGACCCAGTACTTC.

This clone was seen only a few times. V usage is TRBV10-3 and J usage is TRBJ1-3, with 10 positions matching TRBD1. Germline V gene lookup returns CDR1 ENHRY and CDR2 SYGVKD. The CDR3 sequence is 13 residues long. The junction had 4 bases not matched to a gene; V was cut back by 10 bases and J by 4 bases. The CDR3 loop is CATRQGAGNTIYF. CDR3 bases: TGTGCCACTCGACAGGGGGCAGGAAACACCATATATTTT.

The chain joins TRBV20-1 to TRBJ1-2; TRBD1 might be the D (6 bases). The CDR3 has 14 residues. Germline V CDR1 and CDR2: DFQATT, SNEGSKA (reference sequence). V was trimmed by 3 bases and J by 7 bases, leaving 18 bases between them. Here the CDR3 DNA reads TGCAGTGCTAGTAATCCAGGGGCCCTGGTTGGCTACACCTTC. Protein sequence: CSASNPGALVGYTF.

The CDR3: CAIRGQGSRADSGYTF. The CDR3 DNA follows: TGTGCCATCAGAGGACAGGGATCTCGCGCGGATTCTGGCTACACCTTC. V gene TRBV10-3 combines with J gene TRBJ1-2, with 8 bases lining up with TRBD1. The CDR3 spans 16 residues. With 6 bases clipped from V and 7 bases from J, the junction kept 16 bases outside the gene matches. Germline V gene lookup returns CDR1 ENHRY and CDR2 SYGVKD.